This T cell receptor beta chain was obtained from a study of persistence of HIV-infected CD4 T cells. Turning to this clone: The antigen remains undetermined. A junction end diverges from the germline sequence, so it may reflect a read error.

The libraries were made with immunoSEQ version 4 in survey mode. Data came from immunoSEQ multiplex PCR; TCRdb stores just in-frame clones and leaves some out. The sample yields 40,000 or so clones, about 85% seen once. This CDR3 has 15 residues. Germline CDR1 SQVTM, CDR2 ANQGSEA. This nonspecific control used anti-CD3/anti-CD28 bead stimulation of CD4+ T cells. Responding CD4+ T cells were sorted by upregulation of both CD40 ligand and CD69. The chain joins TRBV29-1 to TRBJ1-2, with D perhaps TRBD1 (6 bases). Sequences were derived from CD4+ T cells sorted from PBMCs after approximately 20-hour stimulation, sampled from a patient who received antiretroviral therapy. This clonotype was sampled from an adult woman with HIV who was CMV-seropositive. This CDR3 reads CRVGAGGAGRGGYTF. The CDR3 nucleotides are TGCCGCGTTGGGGCCGGGGGCGCAGGGCGGGGGGGCTACACCTTC. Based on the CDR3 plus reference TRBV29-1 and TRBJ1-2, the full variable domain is SAVISQKPSRDICQRGTSLTIQCQVDSQVTMMFWYRQQPGQSLTLIATANQGSEATYESGFVIDKFPISRPNLTFSTLTVSNMSPEDSSIYLCRVGAGGAGRGGYTFGSGTRLTVV.